This T cell receptor beta chain was sequenced during a study of cytomegalovirus exposure and HLA in healthy donors. Study conclusions and caveats: The authors confirmed in vitro that a few CMV-associated chains were specific for CMV antigens.

Turning to this clone: Its antigen is unidentified.

Produced via immunoSEQ multiplex PCR; TCRdb's table is partial and in-frame only. The sample records 110,000 or so clones, over 75% being singletons. The donors were members of the validation cohort, which comprised about 120 subjects and was separate from the first cohort of roughly 700 subjects. The sequenced sample was PBMCs. This clonotype was obtained from a woman aged 25 to 45 in good health and CMV-seronegative.

CDR3 nucleotides: TGTGCCAGTAGTTTACCCGCCCCAGCGCATGAGCAGTTCTTC. Its translation is CASSLPAPAHEQFF. V and J are TRBV19 and TRBJ2-1, with D unclear. The CDR3 has 14 residues. Germline values: CDR1 LNHDA, CDR2 SQIVND (reference sequence). Trimming removed 5 bases at V and 8 bases at J, with 16 bases between.